This is a list of T cell receptor beta chains from one sample in a study of response to subunit inactivated influenza vaccine. TCRdb reprocessed the RT-PCR reads via MiXCR and lists one record per CDR3 protein. The data contain roughly 700,000 distinct CDR3 sequences, 11% to 15% of them seen just once; the ten biggest clones take up approximately 7%. This material consisted of PBMCs from blood, taken less than 15 days before vaccination. These receptors all come from a man aged 50 or older who received an inactivated influenza vaccine. The CDR3 runs from the conserved cysteine through the conserved F or W. The order of the fields is clone size, J gene, D gene, V gene, CDR3 DNA, CDR3 protein. The D gene is left open where the match is weak. Size values are once, few and many counts, or a class for expanded clones, and some rows have none.

>few|TRBJ2-7|NA|TRBV20-1
TGCAGTGCTAGAGGACGGGGGCTACCCCTTGGTGAGCAGTACTTC
CSARGRGLPLGEQYF
>NA|TRBJ1-1|TRBD1|TRBV11-2
TGTGCCAGCAGCATCCAGGGGGGCCTACCAGCTTTCTTT
CASSIQGGLPAFF
>few|TRBJ2-2|NA|TRBV5-1
TGCGCCAGCAGCCTACAGGGACCTTCCACCGGGGAGCTGTTTTTT
CASSLQGPSTGELFF
>NA|TRBJ1-1|NA|TRBV5-1
TGCGCCAGCAGCTTGGCCCCTTTAGGGACGAACACTGAAGCTTTCTTT
CASSLAPLGTNTEAFF
>NA|TRBJ2-7|NA|TRBV30
TGTGCCTGGAGTGTACTGAGGAACGAGCAGTACTTC
CAWSVLRNEQYF
>few|TRBJ1-2|NA|TRBV27
TGTGCCAGCAGTTTATCCGTGCTTGGGCACTATGGCTACACCTTC
CASSLSVLGHYGYTF
>few|TRBJ1-4|NA|TRBV5-1
TGCGCCAGCAGCTTGGACAGATCTAATGAAAAACTGTTTTTT
CASSLDRSNEKLFF
>NA|TRBJ2-5|NA|TRBV3-1
TGTGCCAGCAGCCACGGAGCGGACAAGAGACGGGAGACCCAGTACTTC
CASSHGADKRRETQYF
>NA|TRBJ2-5|NA|TRBV4-2
TGTGCCAGCAGCCAAGGACTAGGCGATCAAGAGACCCAGTACTTC
CASSQGLGDQETQYF
>NA|TRBJ2-1|TRBD2|TRBV24-1
TGTGCCACCAGTGATTTCGGCGGGGGGGCCCACAATGAGCAGTTCTTC
CATSDFGGGAHNEQFF
>many|TRBJ2-7|TRBD1|TRBV28
TGTGCCAGCAGTTTCTTGGACAGGGGGCAGTACGAGCAGTACTTC
CASSFLDRGQYEQYF
>NA|TRBJ2-7|NA|TRBV29-1
TGCAGCGTTGATAGCGAACTAGCTTCCCACGAGCAGTACTTC
CSVDSELASHEQYF
>NA|TRBJ2-7|TRBD1|TRBV20-1
TGCAGTGCTAGAGCCCCGGGACAGGGGATCCGCGAGCAGTACTTC
CSARAPGQGIREQYF
>many|TRBJ2-1|TRBD2|TRBV5-1
TGCGCCAGCAGCTTAGCCGGGACTAGCGGGTTATATGAGCAGTTCTTC
CASSLAGTSGLYEQFF
>NA|TRBJ2-1|TRBD2|TRBV7-6
TGTGCCAGCAGCTTAGATTCCGGGACTAGCGCCTACAATGAGCAGTTCTTC
CASSLDSGTSAYNEQFF
>few|TRBJ2-5|TRBD2|TRBV7-8
TGTGCCAGCAGCTTAGTCGGCGGGAGGGGGCAAGAGACCCAGTACTTC
CASSLVGGRGQETQYF
>NA|TRBJ2-5|NA|TRBV20-1
TGCAGTCCCACATCCAACCAAGAGACCCAGTACTTC
CSPTSNQETQYF
>many|TRBJ2-2|NA|TRBV7-9
TGTGCCAGCAGCTTTTTGGTACAGGGTAACACCGGGGAGCTGTTTTTT
CASSFLVQGNTGELFF
>few|TRBJ2-1|TRBD2|TRBV6-4
TGTGCCAGCAGTGAACGGGGGGGCGTCGATGAGCAGTTCTTC
CASSERGGVDEQFF
>NA|TRBJ2-3|NA|TRBV3-1
TGTGCCAGCTGCCAAGGTGCCGGGCCAGATACGCAGTATTTT
CASCQGAGPDTQYF
>few|TRBJ2-5|TRBD1|TRBV6-2/TRBV6-3
TGTGCCAGCAGTTACTCGCCGGGACAGGGACCCTTTCAAGAGACCCAGTACTTC
CASSYSPGQGPFQETQYF
>NA|TRBJ2-1|NA|TRBV5-1
TGCGCCAGCAGCTTGGCCGCTAAGTCATCCAATGAGCAGTTCTTC
CASSLAAKSSNEQFF